This TCR beta chain was sequenced during a study of T cell responses to AZD1222 COVID-19 vaccine (dated by TCRdb to about 2021). General notes on the study: A total of just over 230 trial participants underwent TCR sequencing, of whom 207 received two doses of AZD1222 and about 25 received two doses of the MenACWY control vaccine. Trial participants were enrolled by age into 18-55, 56-69 and 70-plus year subgroups, with around 150, 28 and 57 TCR-sequenced participants respectively. Overall results and qualifications from the work: Reportedly, close to half of the unique spike-specific TCRs recognized epitopes lying outside the regions that are mutated in the B.1.351 and B.1.1.7 variants. No day 14 peak-response samples were available, so repertoires were characterized only after the peak T cell response. In the small 56-69-year group, the increase in depth fell short of significance, most likely because of low power. Participants were mostly white British and included more females than males, and it was suggested by the authors that clonal diversity may have been underestimated. CD4 TCRs associated with the vaccine covered the entire spike protein, and the dominant responses were in regions 160-218 and 743-854. After two AZD1222 doses, both the breadth and the depth of spike-specific TCRs were significantly higher than at day 0 and than in MenACWY recipients. Conclusions about previously exposed vaccinees were limited because only five to seven AZD1222 recipients were SARS-CoV-2 seropositive at baseline.

Interpreted using the paper, the time point label stands for: baseline before first vaccination. Taken with the paper, the label for treatment or condition translates to: meningococcal conjugate vaccine given as trial control. Vaccinee samples came from UK trials COV001 and COV002, including a single-blind randomized controlled phase 2/3 trial of AZD1222 (ChAdOx1 nCoV-19) in healthy adults. For TCRbeta chain sequencing, PBMC samples from trial participants were taken at day 0 and at day 28 after the second dose. The CDR3 regions of human TCRbeta chains were analyzed by immunosequencing. On the authors' methods: Repertoire TCRs were checked for matches against a reference library of SARS-CoV-2-specific TCRs that had been generated using the MIRA antigen-specificity platform. Breadth was defined as the fraction of unique TCRs that were SARS-CoV-2-associated, and depth was defined as the fraction of total T cells that were SARS-CoV-2-associated. Using the MIRA data, each spike-specific TCR was assigned both to the spike region to which the TCR was reactive and to a CD4 or CD8 class. Log10-transformed breadth and depth values were compared by one-way ANOVA with Sidak's multiple comparisons tests. Not all clones reach the TCRdb copy of this immuneACCESS table, which keeps in-frame sequences only. Checked studies attribute under half of the gap to unresolved V genes and leave the rest unexplained. V, J and clone size reflect that table, while D and trimming were determined from the DNA. The sample table shows some 100,000 clones, and approximately 88% are seen once. Roughly 13% of the sample is taken by the ten largest.

V is clipped by 5 bases and J by 6 bases, and the sequence between their germline boundaries is 14 bases long. CDR1 KGHSH and CDR2 LQKENI are derived from the germline V gene. The CDR3 covers 13 residues, taking in both the cysteine and the phenylalanine. The CDR3 DNA has 39 bases and is translated from base 1. This clone appeared once. Its cognate antigen has yet to be identified. It has no much larger one-base neighbor in the sample; base qualities were not kept. The receptor was isolated from an adult in good health. The chain joins TRBV18 to TRBJ2-7, with no confidently assigned D gene. Sequencing used peripheral blood, obtained on day 0 of MenACWY control vaccination. This receptor has the CDR3 CASSSTQVAEQYF. The DNA is as follows: TGTGCCAGCTCATCGACCCAGGTAGCCGAGCAGTACTTC.